This T cell receptor (beta chain) came from a study of T cell repertoires in cytomegalovirus infection. Study at large: Used in the study were CMV epitopes, some recently identified and HLA-C-restricted, others well-studied and HLA-B-restricted. Both CMV infection and a matching HLA type were indicated by public TCR beta signatures. Study results and caveats: Using cumulative public TCR beta family frequency, the authors identified those who carried CMV together with the relevant HLA. The ex vivo response showed dominance by HLA-C-restricted CMV-specific TCR beta clonotypes.

In the case of this clonotype: Its cognate antigen is unknown.

A single record per CDR3 protein comes from TCRdb applying MiXCR to the reads. The sample holds 650,000 to 900,000 distinct CDR3 sequences, around a third seen once. The sequenced sample was cultured CD8+ T cells from PBMCs, obtained from culture after CMV antigen stimulation. The source of this sequence is a human donor in good health (CMV status not recorded). Some clones in this sample may be carry-over from other donors' samples.

The CDR3 loop reads CALAPSTDTQYF. CDR3 sequence (DNA): TGTGCTCTCGCACCTAGCACAGATACGCAGTATTTT. This chain connects TRBV7-9 to TRBJ2-3; no clear D. CDR3 length equals 12 residues. CDR1 is SEHNR and CDR2 is FQNEAQ in the germline V gene (reference sequence).